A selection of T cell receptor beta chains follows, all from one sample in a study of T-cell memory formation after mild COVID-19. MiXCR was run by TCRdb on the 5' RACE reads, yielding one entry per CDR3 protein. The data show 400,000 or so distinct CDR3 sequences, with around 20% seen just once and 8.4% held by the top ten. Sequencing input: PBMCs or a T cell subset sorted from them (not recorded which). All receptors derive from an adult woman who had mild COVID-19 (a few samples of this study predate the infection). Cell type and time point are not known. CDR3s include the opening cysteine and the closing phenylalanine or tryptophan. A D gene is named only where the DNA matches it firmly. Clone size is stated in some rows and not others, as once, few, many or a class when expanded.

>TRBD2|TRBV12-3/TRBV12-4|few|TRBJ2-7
CASSFGRGQYF
TGTGCCAGCAGTTTCGGGAGGGGACAGTACTTC
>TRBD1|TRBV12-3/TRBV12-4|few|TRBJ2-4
CASSWGQGKNIQYF
TGTGCCAGCAGTTGGGGACAGGGTAAAAACATTCAGTACTTC
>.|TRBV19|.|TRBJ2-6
CASKWVARGSAGANVLTF
TGTGCCAGTAAGTGGGTAGCCCGAGGTTCCGCTGGGGCCAACGTCCTGACTTTC
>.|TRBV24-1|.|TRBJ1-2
CATSHRDTYGYTF
TGTGCCACCAGTCACAGGGACACCTATGGCTACACCTTC
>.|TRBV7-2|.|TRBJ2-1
CASSLSSREQFF
TGTGCCAGCAGCTTATCCTCGAGGGAGCAGTTCTTC
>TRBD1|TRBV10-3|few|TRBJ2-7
CAITGTGQTEQYF
TGTGCCATCACCGGGACAGGCCAAACCGAGCAGTACTTC
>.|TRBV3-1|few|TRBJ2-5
CASSQSVKRAQETQYF
TGTGCCAGCAGCCAGTCCGTCAAGCGCGCGCAGGAGACCCAGTACTTC
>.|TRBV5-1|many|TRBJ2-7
CASSSPGEAYEQYF
TGCGCCAGCAGCTCGCCGGGGGAGGCCTACGAGCAGTACTTC
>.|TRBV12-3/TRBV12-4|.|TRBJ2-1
CASRYSALGGQRSSYNEQFF
TGTGCCAGCAGATATAGCGCCTTGGGGGGACAGAGAAGCTCCTACAATGAGCAGTTCTTC
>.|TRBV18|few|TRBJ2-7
CASSLEREQYF
TGTGCCAGCTCGCTGGAGAGAGAGCAGTACTTC
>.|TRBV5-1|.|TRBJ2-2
CASSSTAQVATGELFF
TGCGCCAGCAGCTCGACCGCTCAGGTGGCCACCGGGGAGCTGTTTTTT
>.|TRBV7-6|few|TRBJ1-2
CASSFRGGEGYTF
TGTGCCAGCAGCTTCCGGGGAGGAGAAGGCTACACCTTC
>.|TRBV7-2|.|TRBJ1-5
CASSLGPRAGGGNQPQHF
TGTGCCAGCAGCTTAGGCCCTAGGGCAGGAGGAGGCAATCAGCCCCAGCATTTT
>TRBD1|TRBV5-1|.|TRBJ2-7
CASSPRQGAAYEQYF
TGCGCCAGCAGCCCGAGACAGGGGGCAGCCTACGAGCAGTACTTC
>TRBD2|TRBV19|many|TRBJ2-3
CASRAASGRADTQYF
TGTGCCAGTAGAGCGGCTAGCGGGAGAGCAGATACGCAGTATTTT
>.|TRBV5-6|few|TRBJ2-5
CASSLRQAFQETQYF
TGTGCCAGCAGCTTGAGGCAGGCCTTCCAAGAGACCCAGTACTTC
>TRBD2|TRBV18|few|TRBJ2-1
CASSPAAGSNEQFF
TGTGCCAGCTCACCGGCAGCGGGAAGCAATGAGCAGTTCTTC
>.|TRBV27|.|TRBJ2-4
CASSDRHLRDIQYF
TGTGCCAGCTCGGACCGGCATCTGAGGGACATTCAGTACTTC
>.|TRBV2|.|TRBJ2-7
CASGTGVLSYEQYF
TGTGCCAGCGGGACGGGGGTCCTCTCCTACGAGCAGTACTTC
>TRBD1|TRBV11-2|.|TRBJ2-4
CASSHLTGVTNIQYF
TGTGCCAGCAGTCATCTAACAGGGGTGACAAACATTCAGTACTTC
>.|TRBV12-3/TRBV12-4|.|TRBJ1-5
CASSLEAVANQPQHF
TGTGCCAGCAGTTTAGAAGCAGTGGCAAATCAGCCCCAGCATTTT
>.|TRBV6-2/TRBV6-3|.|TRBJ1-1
CASSYSSPGGTEAFF
TGTGCCAGCAGTTACTCGAGCCCCGGGGGGACTGAAGCTTTCTTT
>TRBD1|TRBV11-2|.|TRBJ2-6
CASSVPGTGVSGANVLTF
TGTGCCAGCAGCGTCCCCGGGACAGGGGTCTCAGGGGCCAACGTCCTGACTTTC
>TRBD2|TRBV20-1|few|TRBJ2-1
CSAGIAGSYNEQFF
TGCAGTGCTGGTATAGCGGGGTCCTACAATGAGCAGTTCTTC